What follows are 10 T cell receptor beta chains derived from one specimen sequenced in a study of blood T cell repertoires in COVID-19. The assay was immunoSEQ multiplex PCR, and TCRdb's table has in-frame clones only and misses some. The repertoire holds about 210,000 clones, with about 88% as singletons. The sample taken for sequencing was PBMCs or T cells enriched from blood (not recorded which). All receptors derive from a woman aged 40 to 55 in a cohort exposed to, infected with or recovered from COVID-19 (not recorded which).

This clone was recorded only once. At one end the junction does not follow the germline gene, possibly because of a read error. In nucleotides, the CDR3 is TGTGCCAGCAATTTACCCGGGGGGGATTCACCCCTCCACTTT. Its translation: CASNLPGGDSPLHF. The J gene is TRBJ1-6, the V gene TRBV28, with a possible D match to TRBD1 (5 bases). CDR1 and CDR2 from the germline V gene are MDHEN and SYDVKM. The CDR3 has 14 residues.

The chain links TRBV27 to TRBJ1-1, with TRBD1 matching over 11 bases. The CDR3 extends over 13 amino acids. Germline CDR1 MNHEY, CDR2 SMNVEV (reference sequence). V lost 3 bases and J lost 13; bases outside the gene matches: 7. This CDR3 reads CASSLDRGRMDFF. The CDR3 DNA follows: TGTGCCAGCAGTTTGGACAGGGGGCGAATGGATTTCTTT.

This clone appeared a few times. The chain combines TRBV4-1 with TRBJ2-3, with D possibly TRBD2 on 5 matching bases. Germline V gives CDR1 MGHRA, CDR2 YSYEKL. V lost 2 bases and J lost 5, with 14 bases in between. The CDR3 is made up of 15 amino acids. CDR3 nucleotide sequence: TGCGCCAGCAGCCAAAGGATCGGGGTTGGAGATACGCAGTATTTT. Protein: CASSQRIGVGDTQYF.

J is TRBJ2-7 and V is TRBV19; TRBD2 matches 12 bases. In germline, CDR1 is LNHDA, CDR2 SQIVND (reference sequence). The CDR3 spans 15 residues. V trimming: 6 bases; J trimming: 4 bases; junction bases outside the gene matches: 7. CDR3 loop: CASSATSGGPYEQYF. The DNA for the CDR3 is TGTGCCAGTAGCGCGACTAGCGGGGGACCTTACGAGCAGTACTTC. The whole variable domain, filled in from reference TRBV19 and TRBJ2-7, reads DGGITQSPKYLFRKEGQNVTLSCEQNLNHDAMYWYRQDPGQGLRLIYYSQIVNDFQKGDIAEGYSVSREKKESFPLTVTSAQKNPTAFYLCASSATSGGPYEQYFGPGTRLTVT.

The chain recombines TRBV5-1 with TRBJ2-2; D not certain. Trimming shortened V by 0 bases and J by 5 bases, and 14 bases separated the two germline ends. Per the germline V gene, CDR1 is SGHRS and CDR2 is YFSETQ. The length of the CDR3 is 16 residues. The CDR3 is CASSLAPTPETGELFF. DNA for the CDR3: TGCGCCAGCAGCTTGGCCCCGACACCAGAAACCGGGGAGCTGTTTTTT.

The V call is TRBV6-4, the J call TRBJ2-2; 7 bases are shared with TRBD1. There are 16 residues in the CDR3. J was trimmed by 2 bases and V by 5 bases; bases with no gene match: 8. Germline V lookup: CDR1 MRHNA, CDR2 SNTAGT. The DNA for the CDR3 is TGTGCCAGCAGTCTGATGGGACAGCCTAACACCGGGGAGCTGTTTTTT. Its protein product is CASSLMGQPNTGELFF.

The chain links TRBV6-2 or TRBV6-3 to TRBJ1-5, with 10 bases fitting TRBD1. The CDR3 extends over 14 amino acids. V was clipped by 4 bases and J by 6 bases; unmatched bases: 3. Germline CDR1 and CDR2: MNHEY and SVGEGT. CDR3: CASSWGQGSQPQHF. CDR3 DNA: TGTGCCAGCAGTTGGGGACAGGGGAGTCAGCCCCAGCATTTT.

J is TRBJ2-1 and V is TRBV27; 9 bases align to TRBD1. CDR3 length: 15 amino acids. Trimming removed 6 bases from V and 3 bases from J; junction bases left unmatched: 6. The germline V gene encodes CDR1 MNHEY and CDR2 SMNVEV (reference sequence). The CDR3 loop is CASSPGTGLYNEQFF. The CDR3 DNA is TGTGCCAGCAGCCCCGGGACAGGGCTCTACAATGAGCAGTTCTTC.

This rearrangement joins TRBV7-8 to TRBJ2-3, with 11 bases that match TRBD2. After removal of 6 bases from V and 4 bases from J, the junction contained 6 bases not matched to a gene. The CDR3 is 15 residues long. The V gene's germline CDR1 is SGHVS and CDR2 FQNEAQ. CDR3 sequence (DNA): TGTGCCAGCAGAATACTAGCGGGAGTTGCAGATACGCAGTATTTT. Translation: CASRILAGVADTQYF.

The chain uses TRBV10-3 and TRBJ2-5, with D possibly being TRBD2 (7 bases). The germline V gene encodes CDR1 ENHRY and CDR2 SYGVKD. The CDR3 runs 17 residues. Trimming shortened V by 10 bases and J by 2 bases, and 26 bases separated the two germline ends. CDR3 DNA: TGTGCCACGGCCCACGGGGGGCGGGAGTGGGAACAAGAGACCCAGTACTTC. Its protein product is CATAHGGREWEQETQYF.